This T cell receptor (beta chain) was retrieved from a study of shared T cell receptors in the human thymus. Generated by immunoSEQ multiplex PCR, the TCRdb table keeps only in-frame clones and is missing some. Found here are hundreds of thousands of clones, around 89% of them singletons; the top ten hold roughly 0.0097%. This clone was observed once. V shed 4 bases and J shed 3 bases, with 14 bases lying between them. From germline, CDR1 is SGDLS and CDR2 YYNGEE. CDR3 size: 15 residues. The same sample was also used in a study of human thymus T cells. That publication notes: Thymic samples were excised during corrective heart operations. Unrelated individuals reportedly shared highly overlapping thymic TCR repertoires.

The receptor was derived from a boy less than two years old with a congenital heart defect. Sequenced input: thymocytes. This sequence joins TRBV9 and TRBJ2-1, with a possible D match to TRBD2 (6 bases). The CDR3 region is CASSPHRDFYNEQFF. CDR3 in DNA: TGTGCCAGCAGCCCTCACCGGGACTTCTACAATGAGCAGTTCTTC.